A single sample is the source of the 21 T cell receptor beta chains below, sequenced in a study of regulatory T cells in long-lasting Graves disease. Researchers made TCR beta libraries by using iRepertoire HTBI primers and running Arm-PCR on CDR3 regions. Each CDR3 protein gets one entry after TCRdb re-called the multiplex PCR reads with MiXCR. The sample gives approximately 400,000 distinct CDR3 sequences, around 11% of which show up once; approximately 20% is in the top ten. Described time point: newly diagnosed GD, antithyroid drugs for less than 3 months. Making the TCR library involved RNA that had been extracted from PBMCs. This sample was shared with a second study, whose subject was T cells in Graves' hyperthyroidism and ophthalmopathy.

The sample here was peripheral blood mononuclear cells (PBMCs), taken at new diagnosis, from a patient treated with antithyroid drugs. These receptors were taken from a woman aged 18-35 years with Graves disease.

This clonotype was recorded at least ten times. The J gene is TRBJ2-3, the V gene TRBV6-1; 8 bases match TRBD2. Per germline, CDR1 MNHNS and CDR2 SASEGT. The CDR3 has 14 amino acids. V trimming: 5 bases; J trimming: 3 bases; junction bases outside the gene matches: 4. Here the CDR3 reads CASSLGGATDTQYF. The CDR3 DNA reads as TGTGCCAGCAGTCTCGGGGGGGCTACAGATACGCAGTATTTT.

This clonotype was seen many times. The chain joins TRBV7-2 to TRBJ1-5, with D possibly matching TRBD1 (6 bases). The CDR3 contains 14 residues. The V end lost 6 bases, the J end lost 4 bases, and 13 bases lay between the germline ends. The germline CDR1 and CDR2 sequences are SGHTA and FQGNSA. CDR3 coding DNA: TGTGCCAGCAGACAAGTGGGGACAAATCAGCCCCAGCATTTT. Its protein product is CASRQVGTNQPQHF.

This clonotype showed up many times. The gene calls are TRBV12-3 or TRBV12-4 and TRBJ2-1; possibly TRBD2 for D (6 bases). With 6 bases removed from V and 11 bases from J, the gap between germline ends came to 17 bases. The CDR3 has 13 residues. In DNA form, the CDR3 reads TGTGCCAGCAGCATTCCGACTAGGAAAAAGCAGTTCTTC. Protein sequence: CASSIPTRKKQFF.

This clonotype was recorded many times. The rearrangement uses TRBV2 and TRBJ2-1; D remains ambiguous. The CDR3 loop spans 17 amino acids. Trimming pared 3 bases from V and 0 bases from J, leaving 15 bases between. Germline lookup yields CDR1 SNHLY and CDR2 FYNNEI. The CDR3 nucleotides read TGTGCCAGCAGTGATATGGCAGACGCTTACTCCTACAATGAGCAGTTCTTC. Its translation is CASSDMADAYSYNEQFF.

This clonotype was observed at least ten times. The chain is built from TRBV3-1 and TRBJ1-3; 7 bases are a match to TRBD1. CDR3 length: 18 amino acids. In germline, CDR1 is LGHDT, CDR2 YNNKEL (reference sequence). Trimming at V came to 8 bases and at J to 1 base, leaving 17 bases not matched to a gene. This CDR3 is CASGKYGGTAVSGNTIYF. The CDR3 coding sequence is TGTGCCAGCGGTAAATATGGGGGGACAGCCGTATCTGGAAACACCATATATTTT.

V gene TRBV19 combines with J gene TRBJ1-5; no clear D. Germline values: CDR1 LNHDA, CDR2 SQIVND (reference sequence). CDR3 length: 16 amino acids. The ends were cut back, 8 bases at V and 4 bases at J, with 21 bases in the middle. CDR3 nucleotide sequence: TGTGCCAGTCGAGCCGGGTCGGGGTTGAGGAATCAGCCCCAGCATTTT. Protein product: CASRAGSGLRNQPQHF.

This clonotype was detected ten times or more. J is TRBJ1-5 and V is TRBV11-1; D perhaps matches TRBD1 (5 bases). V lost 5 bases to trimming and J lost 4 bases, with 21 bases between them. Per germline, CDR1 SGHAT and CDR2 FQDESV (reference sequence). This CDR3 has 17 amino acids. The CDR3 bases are TGTGCCAGCAGCCTAGGCGATCCCAGGGACCCGAATCAGCCCCAGCATTTT. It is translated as CASSLGDPRDPNQPQHF.

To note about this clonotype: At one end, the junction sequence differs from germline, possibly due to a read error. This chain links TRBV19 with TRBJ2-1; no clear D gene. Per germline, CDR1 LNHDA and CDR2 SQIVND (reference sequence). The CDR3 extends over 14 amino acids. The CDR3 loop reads CASSIDHRGNGQFF. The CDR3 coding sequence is TGTGCCAGTAGTATAGATCATCGCGGCAATGGGCAGTTCTTC. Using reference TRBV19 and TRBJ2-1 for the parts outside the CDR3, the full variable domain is DGGITQSPKYLFRKEGQNVTLSCEQNLNHDAMYWYRQDPGQGLRLIYYSQIVNDFQKGDIAEGYSVSREKKESFPLTVTSAQKNPTAFYLCASSIDHRGNGQFFGPGTRLTVL.

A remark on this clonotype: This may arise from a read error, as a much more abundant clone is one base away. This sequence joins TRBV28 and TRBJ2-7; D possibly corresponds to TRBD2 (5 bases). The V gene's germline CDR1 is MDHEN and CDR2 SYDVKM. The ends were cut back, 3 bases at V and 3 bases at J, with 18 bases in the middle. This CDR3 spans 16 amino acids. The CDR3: CASSFSATIPSYEQYF. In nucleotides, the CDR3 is TGTGCCAGCAGTTTTAGCGCAACTATTCCAAGCTACGAGCAGTACTTC.

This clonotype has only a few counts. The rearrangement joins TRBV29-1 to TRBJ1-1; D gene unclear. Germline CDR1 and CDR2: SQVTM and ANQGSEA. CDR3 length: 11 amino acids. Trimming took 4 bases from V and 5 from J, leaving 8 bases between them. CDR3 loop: CSVVLLTEAFF. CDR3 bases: TGCAGCGTTGTCCTTTTGACTGAAGCTTTCTTT.

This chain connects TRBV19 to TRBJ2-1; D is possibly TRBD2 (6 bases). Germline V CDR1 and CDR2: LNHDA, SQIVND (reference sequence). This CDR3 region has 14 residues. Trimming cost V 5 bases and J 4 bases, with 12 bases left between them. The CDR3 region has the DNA TGTGCCAGTAGTGCGGGACCGGAGTACAATGAGCAGTTCTTC. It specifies CASSAGPEYNEQFF.

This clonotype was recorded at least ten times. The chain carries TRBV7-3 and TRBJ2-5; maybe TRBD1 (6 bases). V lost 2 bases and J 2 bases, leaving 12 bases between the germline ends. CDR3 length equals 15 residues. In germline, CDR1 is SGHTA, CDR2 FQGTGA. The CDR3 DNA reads TGTGCCAGCAGCTTAGGATTAACAGGGCAAGAGACCCAGTACTTC. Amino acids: CASSLGLTGQETQYF.

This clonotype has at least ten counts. The CDR3 nucleotides are TGTGCCAGCAGCTCCTCCAGCGGGAGGGCCGTTTATGAGCAGTTCTTC. Its protein product is CASSSSSGRAVYEQFF. This chain links TRBV7-9 with TRBJ2-1; 10 nucleotides agree with TRBD2. CDR1 is SEHNR and CDR2 is FQNEAQ in the germline V gene (reference sequence). This CDR3 contains 16 residues. Unmatched junction bases numbered 11, after V lost 4 bases and J lost 8 bases.

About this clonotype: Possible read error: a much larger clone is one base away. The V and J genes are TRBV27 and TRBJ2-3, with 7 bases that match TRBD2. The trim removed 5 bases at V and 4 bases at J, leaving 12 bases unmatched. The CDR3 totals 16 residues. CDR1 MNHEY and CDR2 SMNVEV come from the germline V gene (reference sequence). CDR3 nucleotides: TGTGCCAGCAGTGATCCTACTAGCGTGGGATCAGATACGCAGTATTTT. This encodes CASSDPTSVGSDTQYF.

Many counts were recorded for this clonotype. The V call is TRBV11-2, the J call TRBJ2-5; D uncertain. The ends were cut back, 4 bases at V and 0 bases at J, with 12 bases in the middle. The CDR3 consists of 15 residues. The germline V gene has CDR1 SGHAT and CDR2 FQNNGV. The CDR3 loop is CASSSVKIDQETQYF. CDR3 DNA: TGTGCCAGCAGCTCCGTTAAGATAGACCAAGAGACCCAGTACTTC.

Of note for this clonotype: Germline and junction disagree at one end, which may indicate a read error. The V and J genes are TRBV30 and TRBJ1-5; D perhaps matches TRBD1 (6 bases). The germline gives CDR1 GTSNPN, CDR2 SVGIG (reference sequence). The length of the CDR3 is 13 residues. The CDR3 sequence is CAWSRGGNQTQHF. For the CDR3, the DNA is TGTGCCTGGAGCAGGGGAGGCAATCAGACCCAGCATTTT.

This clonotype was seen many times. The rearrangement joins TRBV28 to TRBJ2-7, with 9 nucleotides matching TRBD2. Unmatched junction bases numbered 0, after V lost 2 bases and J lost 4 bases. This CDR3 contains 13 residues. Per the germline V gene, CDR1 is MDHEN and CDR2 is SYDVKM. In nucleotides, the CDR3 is TGTGCCAGCAGTTTACTAGCGGGGTACGAGCAGTACTTC. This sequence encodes CASSLLAGYEQYF. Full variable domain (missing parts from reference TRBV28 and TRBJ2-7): DVKVTQSSRYLVKRTGEKVFLECVQDMDHENMFWYRQDPGLGLRLIYFSYDVKMKEKGDIPEGYSVSREKKERFSLILESASTNQTSMYLCASSLLAGYEQYFGPGTRLTVT.

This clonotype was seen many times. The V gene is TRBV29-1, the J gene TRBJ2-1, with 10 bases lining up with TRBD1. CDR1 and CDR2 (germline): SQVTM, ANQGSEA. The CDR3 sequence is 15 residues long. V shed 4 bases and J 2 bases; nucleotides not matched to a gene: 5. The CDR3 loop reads CSVVGTGEAYNEQFF. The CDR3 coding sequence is TGCAGCGTTGTGGGGACAGGGGAAGCCTACAATGAGCAGTTCTTC.

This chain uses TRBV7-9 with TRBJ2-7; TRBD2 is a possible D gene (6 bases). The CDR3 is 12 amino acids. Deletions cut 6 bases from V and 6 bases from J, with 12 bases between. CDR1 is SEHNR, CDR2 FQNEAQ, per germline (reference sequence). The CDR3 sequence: CASRPQGGEQYF. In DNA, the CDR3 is TGTGCCAGCAGACCTCAGGGAGGCGAGCAGTACTTC.

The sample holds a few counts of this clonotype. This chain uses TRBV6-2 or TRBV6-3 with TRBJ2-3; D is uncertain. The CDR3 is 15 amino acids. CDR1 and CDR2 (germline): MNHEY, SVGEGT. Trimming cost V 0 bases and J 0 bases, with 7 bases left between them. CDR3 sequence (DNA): TGTGCCAGCAGTTACTCCGCGCGGAGCACAGATACGCAGTATTTT. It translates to CASSYSARSTDTQYF.

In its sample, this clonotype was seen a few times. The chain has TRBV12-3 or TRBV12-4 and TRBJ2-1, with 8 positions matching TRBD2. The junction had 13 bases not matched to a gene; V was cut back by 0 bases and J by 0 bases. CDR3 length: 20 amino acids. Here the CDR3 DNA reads TGTGCCAGCAGTTTAGCGGACCGGGAGGGCCGTTCGAGCTCCTACAATGAGCAGTTCTTC. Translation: CASSLADREGRSSSYNEQFF.